These 9 T cell receptor beta chains were sequenced from one sample in a study of CD8 T cells in Susac syndrome. Reverse transcription of 0.5 to 1 ug RNA was performed with random hexamers. One entry per CDR3 protein, called by TCRdb with MiXCR from the immunoSEQ multiplex PCR reads. The data hold 250,000 to 300,000 distinct CDR3 sequences, with approximately 81% observed a single time. Material for sequencing was CD8+ T cells from PBMCs. Receptor source: a human donor with multiple sclerosis.

The chain is built from TRBV20-1 and TRBJ1-6; 7 nucleotides match TRBD1. V was pared by 2 bases and J by 14 bases, with 3 bases of the junction left unmatched. The CDR3 loop spans 11 amino acids. Germline V CDR1 and CDR2: DFQATT, SNEGSKA (reference sequence). The CDR3 loop is CSARTDRALHF. As DNA, the CDR3 is TGCAGTGCTAGAACCGACAGGGCCCTCCACTTT.

The chain recombines TRBV6-2 or TRBV6-3 with TRBJ2-1, with 7 bases fitting TRBD1. The CDR3 extends over 15 amino acids. The junction had 8 bases not matched to a gene; V was cut back by 2 bases and J by 7 bases. CDR1 and CDR2 (germline): MNHEY, SVGEGT. CDR3 loop: CASSYLTGFGNEQFF. CDR3 coding DNA: TGTGCCAGCAGTTACCTGACAGGGTTCGGGAATGAGCAGTTCTTC.

The chain employs TRBV29-1 and TRBJ2-7, with 11 bases lining up with TRBD2. The CDR3 contains 15 residues. Germline V gene lookup returns CDR1 SQVTM and CDR2 ANQGSEA. With V trimmed by 4 bases and J by 5 bases, 10 bases remained unmatched. CDR3 nucleotide sequence: TGCAGCGTTGCCAGACTAGCGGGAAAAGACAACGAGCAGTACTTC. This encodes CSVARLAGKDNEQYF.

The chain links TRBV6-1 to TRBJ2-1, with 8 bases that match TRBD2. Germline CDR1 and CDR2: MNHNS and SASEGT. V was pared by 7 bases and J by 2 bases, with 19 bases of the junction left unmatched. The CDR3 is 19 amino acids. CDR3 residues: CASMYAAGAGWAAYNEQFF. DNA for the CDR3: TGTGCCAGCATGTACGCAGCGGGAGCTGGATGGGCTGCCTACAATGAGCAGTTCTTC.

The chain recombines TRBV20-1 with TRBJ1-4, with TRBD1 matching over 10 bases. The CDR3 has 15 residues. Germline CDR1 reads DFQATT; CDR2 reads SNEGSKA (reference sequence). With 2 bases clipped from V and 7 bases from J, the junction kept 7 bases outside the gene matches. CDR3: CSARKPGQGIEKLFF. The CDR3 nucleotides are TGCAGTGCTAGAAAACCGGGACAGGGGATTGAAAAACTGTTTTTT.

The chain has TRBV3-1 and TRBJ2-7; TRBD1 is a possible D gene (5 bases). The CDR3 is made up of 16 amino acids. Germline V gives CDR1 LGHDT, CDR2 YNNKEL (reference sequence). The germline V and J ends were trimmed by 3 bases and 4 bases, with 19 bases remaining between them. The DNA for the CDR3 is TGTGCCAGCAGCCAGGGGAAAGTCCCCAGGGTGTACGAGCAGTACTTC. Translating gives CASSQGKVPRVYEQYF.

Worth noting for this clonotype: One end of the junction does not line up with germline, which may come from a read error. The chain carries TRBV30 and TRBJ2-2, with 9 bases fitting TRBD1. CDR1 is GTSNPN, CDR2 SVGIG, per germline (reference sequence). This CDR3 has 17 residues. CDR3 protein: CAWSGFTGTGNTGELFF. Here the CDR3 DNA reads TGTGCCTGGAGTGGCTTCACCGGGACAGGGAACACCGGGGAGCTATTTTTT.

This clonotype was seen a handful of times. The gene calls are TRBV5-4 and TRBJ2-2, with TRBD2 identical over 13 bases. Germline assignment: CDR1 SGHNT and CDR2 YYREEE (reference sequence). V shed 2 bases, J shed 4 bases, and the junction held 5 bases outside the gene matches. The CDR3 has 17 amino acids. The CDR3 sequence is CASSLLAGGPGTGELFF. CDR3 nucleotide sequence: TGTGCCAGCAGCTTACTAGCGGGAGGGCCGGGCACCGGGGAGCTGTTTTTT.

The chain combines TRBV5-3 with TRBJ2-1; D not resolved. TRBV5-3 is an ORF, and what it does is uncertain. This CDR3 has 12 residues. V dropped 6 bases and J dropped 5 bases, with 9 bases sitting between them. This CDR3 is CARKNQDNEQFF. The CDR3 bases are TGTGCCAGAAAGAACCAGGACAATGAGCAGTTCTTC.